This T cell receptor (beta chain) was sequenced during a study of human T cells and chemical hapten exposure. As for time point: patch test 1, 2 weeks after DPC sensitization. Treatment specified: therapeutic diphenylcyclopropenone sensitization with weekly scalp DPC. TCRdb fed the RACE reads into MiXCR, producing one record per CDR3 protein. The table records fewer than 400,000 distinct CDR3 sequences, under 8% of them present only once. This clonotype has ten or more counts. The germline gives CDR1 MDHEN, CDR2 SYDVKM. CDR3 length: 16 amino acids. J was trimmed by 2 bases and V by 2 bases; bases with no gene match: 6.

The starting material was whole blood, obtained in connection with sensitization to the hapten diphenylcyclopropenone (DPC). This receptor was identified in a woman between 18 and 29 years old with alopecia areata. Some clones in this sample may be carry-over from other donors' samples. The chain links TRBV28 to TRBJ2-3; TRBD2 aligns across 8 bases. CDR3 amino acids: CASSLLTSGLTDTQYF. Here the CDR3 DNA reads TGTGCCAGCAGTTTACTTACTAGCGGACTCACAGATACGCAGTATTTT.